The entry below describes one T cell receptor (beta chain). TCRdb redid the calling of the multiplex PCR reads with MiXCR, one entry per CDR3 protein. The table lists about 63,000 distinct CDR3 sequences, less than 75% of them singletons. The record originates from a study of breast tumors, draining lymph nodes, adjacent tissues. Germline CDR1 and CDR2: MNHNS and SASEGT. The V and J ends lost 8 bases and 2 bases respectively, with 15 bases between them. The CDR3 spans 14 residues. The sequenced material came from breast tumor tissue. The source of this sequence is a female donor with breast cancer. Some clones in this sample may be carry-over from other donors' samples. The chain has TRBV6-1 and TRBJ2-5, with D perhaps matching TRBD2 (6 bases). The CDR3 DNA reads as TGTGCCAGCGGGGCGGGGATGGGGCAAGAGACCCAGTACTTC. Residues: CASGAGMGQETQYF.